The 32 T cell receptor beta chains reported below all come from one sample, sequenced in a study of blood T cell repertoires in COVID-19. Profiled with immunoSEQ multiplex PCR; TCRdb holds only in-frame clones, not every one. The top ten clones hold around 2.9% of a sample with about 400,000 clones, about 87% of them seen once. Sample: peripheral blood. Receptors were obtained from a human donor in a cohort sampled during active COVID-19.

As DNA, the CDR3 is TGTGCCTGGAGTGTACTGAGCTCCGCCGATACGCAGTATTTT. Protein: CAWSVLSSADTQYF. The gene calls are TRBV30 and TRBJ2-3; D is uncertain. Germline values: CDR1 GTSNPN, CDR2 SVGIG (reference sequence). The CDR3 totals 14 residues. Trimming pared 0 bases from V and 6 bases from J, leaving 13 bases between.

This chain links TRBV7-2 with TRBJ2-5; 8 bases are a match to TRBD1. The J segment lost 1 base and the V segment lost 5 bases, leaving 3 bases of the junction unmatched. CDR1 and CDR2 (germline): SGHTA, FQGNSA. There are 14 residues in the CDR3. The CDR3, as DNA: TGTGCCAGCAGCCTGGACAGGGCCCAAGAGACCCAGTACTTC. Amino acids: CASSLDRAQETQYF.

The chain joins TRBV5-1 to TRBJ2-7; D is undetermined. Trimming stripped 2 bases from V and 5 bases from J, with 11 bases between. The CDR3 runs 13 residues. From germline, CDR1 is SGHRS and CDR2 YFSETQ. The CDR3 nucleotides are TGCGCCAGCAGCTTTCCCCCTTCAGACGAGCAGTACTTC. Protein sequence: CASSFPPSDEQYF.

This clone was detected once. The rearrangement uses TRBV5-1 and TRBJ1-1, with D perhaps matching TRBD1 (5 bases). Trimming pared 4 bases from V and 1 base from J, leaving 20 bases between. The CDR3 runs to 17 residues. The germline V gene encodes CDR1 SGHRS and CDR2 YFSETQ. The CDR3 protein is CASSLNLGQLKNTEAFF. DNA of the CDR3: TGCGCCAGCAGCCTCAACCTGGGGCAGCTCAAGAACACTGAAGCTTTCTTT. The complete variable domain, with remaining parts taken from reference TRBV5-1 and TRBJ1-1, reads KAGVTQTPRYLIKTRGQQVTLSCSPISGHRSVSWYQQTPGQGLQFLFEYFSETQRNKGNFPGRFSGRQFSNSRSEMNVSTLELGDSALYLCASSLNLGQLKNTEAFFGQGTRLTVV.

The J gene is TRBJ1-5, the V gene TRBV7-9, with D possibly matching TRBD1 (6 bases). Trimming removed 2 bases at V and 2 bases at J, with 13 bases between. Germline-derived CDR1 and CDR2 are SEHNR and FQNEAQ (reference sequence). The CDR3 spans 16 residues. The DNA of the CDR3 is TGTGCCAGCAGCTTATGGGGGCCCGGGGGCAATCAGCCCCAGCATTTT. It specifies CASSLWGPGGNQPQHF.

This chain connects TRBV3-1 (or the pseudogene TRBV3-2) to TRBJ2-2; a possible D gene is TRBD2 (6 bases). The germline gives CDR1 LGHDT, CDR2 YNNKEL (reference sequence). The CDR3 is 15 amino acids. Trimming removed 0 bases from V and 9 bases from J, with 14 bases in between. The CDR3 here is CASSQDKGGGRELFF. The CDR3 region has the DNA TGTGCCAGCAGCCAAGATAAGGGCGGCGGGAGGGAGCTGTTTTTT.

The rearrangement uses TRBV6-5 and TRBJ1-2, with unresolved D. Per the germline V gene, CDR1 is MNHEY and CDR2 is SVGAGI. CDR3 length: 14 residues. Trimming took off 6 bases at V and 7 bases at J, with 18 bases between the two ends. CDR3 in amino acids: CASSADSSGSGYTF. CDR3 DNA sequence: TGTGCCAGCAGCGCGGATAGCTCGGGGTCTGGCTACACCTTC.

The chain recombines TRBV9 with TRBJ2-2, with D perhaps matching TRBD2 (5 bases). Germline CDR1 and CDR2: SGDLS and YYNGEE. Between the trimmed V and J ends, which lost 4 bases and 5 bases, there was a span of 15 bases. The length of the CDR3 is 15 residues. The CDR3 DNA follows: TGTGCCAGCAGCACTCCCTCGACTAAGACCGGGGAGCTGTTTTTT. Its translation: CASSTPSTKTGELFF. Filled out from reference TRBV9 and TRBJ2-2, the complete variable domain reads DSGVTQTPKHLITATGQRVTLRCSPRSGDLSVYWYQQSLDQGLQFLIQYYNGEERAKGNILERFSAQQFPDLHSELNLSSLELGDSALYFCASSTPSTKTGELFFGEGSRLTVL.

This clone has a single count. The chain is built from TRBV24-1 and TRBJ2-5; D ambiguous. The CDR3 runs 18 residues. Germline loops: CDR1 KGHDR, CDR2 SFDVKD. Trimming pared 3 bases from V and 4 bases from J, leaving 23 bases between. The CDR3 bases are TGTGCCACCAGTGATCAATACGGGTCTCCATTACGTTCAGAGACCCAGTACTTC. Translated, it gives CATSDQYGSPLRSETQYF.

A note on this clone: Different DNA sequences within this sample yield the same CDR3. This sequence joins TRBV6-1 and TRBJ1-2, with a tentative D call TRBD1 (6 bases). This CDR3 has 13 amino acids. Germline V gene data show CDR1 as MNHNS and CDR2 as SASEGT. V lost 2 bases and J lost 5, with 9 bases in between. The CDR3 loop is CASSEQGPYGYTF. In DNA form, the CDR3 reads TGTGCCAGCAGTGAACAGGGGCCTTATGGCTACACCTTC.

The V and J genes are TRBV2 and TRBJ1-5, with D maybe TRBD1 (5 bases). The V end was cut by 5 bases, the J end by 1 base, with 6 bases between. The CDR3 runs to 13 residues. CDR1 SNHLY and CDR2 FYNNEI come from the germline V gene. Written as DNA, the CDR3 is TGTGCCAGCAGTCAGGGAAGCAATCAGCCCCAGCATTTT. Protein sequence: CASSQGSNQPQHF.

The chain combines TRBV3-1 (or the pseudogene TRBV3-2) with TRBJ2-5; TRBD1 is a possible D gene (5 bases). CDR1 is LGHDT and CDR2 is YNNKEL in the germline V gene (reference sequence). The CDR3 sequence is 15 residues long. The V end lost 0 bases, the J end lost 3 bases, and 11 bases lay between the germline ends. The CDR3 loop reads CASSQDWQGEETQYF. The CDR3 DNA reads TGTGCCAGCAGCCAAGATTGGCAGGGTGAAGAGACCCAGTACTTC.

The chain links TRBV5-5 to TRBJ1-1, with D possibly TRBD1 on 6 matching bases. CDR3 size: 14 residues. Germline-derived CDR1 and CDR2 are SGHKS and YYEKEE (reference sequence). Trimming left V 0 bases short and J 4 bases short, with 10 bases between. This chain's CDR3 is CASSLAQGSTEAFF. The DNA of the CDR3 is TGTGCCAGCAGCTTGGCACAGGGTTCCACTGAAGCTTTCTTT.

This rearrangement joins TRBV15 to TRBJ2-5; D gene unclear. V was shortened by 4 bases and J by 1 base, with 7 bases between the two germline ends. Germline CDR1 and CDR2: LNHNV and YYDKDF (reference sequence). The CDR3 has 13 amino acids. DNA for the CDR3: TGTGCCACCAGCATTCAGCGCCAAGAGACCCAGTACTTC. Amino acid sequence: CATSIQRQETQYF. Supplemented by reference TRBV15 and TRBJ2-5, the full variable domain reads DAMVIQNPRYQVTQFGKPVTLSCSQTLNHNVMYWYQQKSSQAPKLLFHYYDKDFNNEADTPDNFQSRRPNTSFCFLDIRSPGLGDTAMYLCATSIQRQETQYFGPGTRLLVL.

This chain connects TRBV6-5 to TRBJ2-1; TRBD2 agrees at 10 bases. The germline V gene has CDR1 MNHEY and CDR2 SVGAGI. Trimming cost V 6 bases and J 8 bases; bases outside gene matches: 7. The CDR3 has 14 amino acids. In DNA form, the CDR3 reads TGTGCCAGCAGGAGGACTAGCGGAGCAGATGAGCAGTTCTTC. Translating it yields CASRRTSGADEQFF.

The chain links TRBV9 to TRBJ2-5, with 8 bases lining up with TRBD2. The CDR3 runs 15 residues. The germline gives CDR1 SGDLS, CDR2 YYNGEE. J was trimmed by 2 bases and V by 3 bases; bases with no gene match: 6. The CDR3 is CASSASGSRQETQYF. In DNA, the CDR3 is TGTGCCAGCAGCGCCAGCGGGAGCCGTCAAGAGACCCAGTACTTC.

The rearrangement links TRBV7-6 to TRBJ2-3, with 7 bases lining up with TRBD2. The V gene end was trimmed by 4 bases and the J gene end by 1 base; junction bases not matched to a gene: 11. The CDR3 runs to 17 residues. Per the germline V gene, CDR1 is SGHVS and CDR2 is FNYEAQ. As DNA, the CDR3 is TGTGCCAGCAGCTCGCAGCGGCGGGAGCGGGGCACAGATACGCAGTATTTT. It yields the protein CASSSQRRERGTDTQYF.

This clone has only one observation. In DNA form, the CDR3 reads TGTGCCAGCAGCCTCAGCGAAAATTCACCCCTCCACTTT. Translating gives CASSLSENSPLHF. J is TRBJ1-6 and V is TRBV11-3; D gene uncertain. The CDR3 length is 13 residues. V was trimmed by 5 bases and J by 7 bases, leaving 9 bases between them. Germline values: CDR1 SGHNT, CDR2 YENEEA. The full variable domain, completed using reference TRBV11-3 and TRBJ1-6, is EAGVVQSPRYKIIEKKQPVAFWCNPISGHNTLYWYLQNLGQGPELLIRYENEEAVDDSQLPKDRFSAERLKGVDSTLKIQPAELGDSAVYLCASSLSENSPLHFGNGTRLTVT.

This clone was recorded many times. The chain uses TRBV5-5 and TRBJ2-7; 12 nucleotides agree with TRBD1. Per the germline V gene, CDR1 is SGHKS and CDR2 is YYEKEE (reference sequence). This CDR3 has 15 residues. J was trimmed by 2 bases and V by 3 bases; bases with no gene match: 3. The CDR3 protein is CASSWGQGAAYEQYF. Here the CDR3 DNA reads TGTGCCAGCAGCTGGGGACAGGGGGCCGCCTACGAGCAGTACTTC.

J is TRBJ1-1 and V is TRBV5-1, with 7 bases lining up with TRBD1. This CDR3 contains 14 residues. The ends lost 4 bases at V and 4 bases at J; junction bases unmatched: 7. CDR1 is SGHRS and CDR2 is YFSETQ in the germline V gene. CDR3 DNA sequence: TGCGCCAGCAGCGCGAGACAGGGTGGCACTGAAGCTTTCTTT. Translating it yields CASSARQGGTEAFF.

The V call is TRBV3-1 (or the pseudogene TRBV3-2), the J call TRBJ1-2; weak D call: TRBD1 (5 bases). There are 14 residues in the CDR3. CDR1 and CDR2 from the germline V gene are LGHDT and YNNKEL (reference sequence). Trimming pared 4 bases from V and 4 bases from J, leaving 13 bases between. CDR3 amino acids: CASSPRGSLYGYTF. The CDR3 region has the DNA TGTGCCAGCAGCCCAAGGGGATCACTCTATGGCTACACCTTC.

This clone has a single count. CDR3 region: CASVREGTSNYGYTF. CDR3 nucleotides: TGTGCCAGCGTTAGGGAGGGTACCTCTAACTATGGCTACACCTTC. This chain joins TRBV2 and TRBJ1-2; D is ambiguous. Germline V gene sequence: CDR1 SNHLY, CDR2 FYNNEI. The CDR3 sequence is 15 residues long. V was trimmed by 8 bases and J by 0 bases, leaving 16 bases between them.

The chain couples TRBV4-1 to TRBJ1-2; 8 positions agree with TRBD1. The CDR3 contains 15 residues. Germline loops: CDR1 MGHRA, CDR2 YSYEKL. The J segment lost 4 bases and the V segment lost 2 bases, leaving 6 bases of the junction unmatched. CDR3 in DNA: TGCGCCAGCAGCCAACCCCGGGACAGGTCCTATGGCTACACCTTC. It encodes CASSQPRDRSYGYTF.

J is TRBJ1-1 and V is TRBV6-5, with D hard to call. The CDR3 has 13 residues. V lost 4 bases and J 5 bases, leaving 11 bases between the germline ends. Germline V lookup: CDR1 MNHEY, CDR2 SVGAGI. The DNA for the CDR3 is TGTGCCAGCAGTTCGGTTTACCCAACTGAAGCTTTCTTT. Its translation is CASSSVYPTEAFF.

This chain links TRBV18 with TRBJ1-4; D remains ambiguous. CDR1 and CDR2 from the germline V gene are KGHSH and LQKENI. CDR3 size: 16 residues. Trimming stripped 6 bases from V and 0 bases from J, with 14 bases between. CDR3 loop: CASSEDPGATNEKLFF. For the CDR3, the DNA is TGTGCCAGCTCCGAGGATCCGGGTGCAACTAATGAAAAACTGTTTTTT.

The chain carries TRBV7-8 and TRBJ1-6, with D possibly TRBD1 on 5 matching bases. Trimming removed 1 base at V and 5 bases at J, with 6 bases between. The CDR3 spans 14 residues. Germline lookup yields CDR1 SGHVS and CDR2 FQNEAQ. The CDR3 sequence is CASSLGRDNSPLHF. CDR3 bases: TGTGCCAGCAGCTTAGGCAGGGATAATTCACCCCTCCACTTT.

The CDR3: CASSFLTGSQETQYF. CDR3 DNA: TGCGCCAGCAGCTTCCTGACAGGATCGCAAGAGACCCAGTACTTC. The rearrangement links TRBV5-1 to TRBJ2-5, with D perhaps TRBD1 (6 bases). V lost 2 bases to trimming and J lost 2 bases, with 13 bases between them. Per germline, CDR1 SGHRS and CDR2 YFSETQ. The CDR3 has 15 amino acids. Full variable domain (rest looked up from reference TRBV5-1 and TRBJ2-5): KAGVTQTPRYLIKTRGQQVTLSCSPISGHRSVSWYQQTPGQGLQFLFEYFSETQRNKGNFPGRFSGRQFSNSRSEMNVSTLELGDSALYLCASSFLTGSQETQYFGPGTRLLVL.

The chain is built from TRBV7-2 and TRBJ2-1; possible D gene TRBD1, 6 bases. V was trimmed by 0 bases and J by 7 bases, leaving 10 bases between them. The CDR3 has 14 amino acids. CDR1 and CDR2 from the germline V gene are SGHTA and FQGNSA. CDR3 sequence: CASSLAGGQNEQFF. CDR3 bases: TGTGCCAGCAGCTTAGCAGGGGGTCAAAATGAGCAGTTCTTC.

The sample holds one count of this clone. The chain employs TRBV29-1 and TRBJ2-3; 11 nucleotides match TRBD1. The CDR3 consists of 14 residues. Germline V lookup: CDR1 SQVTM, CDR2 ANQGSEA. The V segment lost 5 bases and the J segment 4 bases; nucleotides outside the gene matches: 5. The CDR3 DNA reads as TGCAGCGTTCGGACAGGGGGCCTAGCAGATACGCAGTATTTT. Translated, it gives CSVRTGGLADTQYF.

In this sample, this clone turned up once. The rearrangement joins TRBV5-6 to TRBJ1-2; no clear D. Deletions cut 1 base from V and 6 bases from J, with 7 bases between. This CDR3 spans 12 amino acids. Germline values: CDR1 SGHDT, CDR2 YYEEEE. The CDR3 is CASSLPGHGYTF. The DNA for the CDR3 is TGTGCCAGCAGCTTGCCAGGCCATGGCTACACCTTC. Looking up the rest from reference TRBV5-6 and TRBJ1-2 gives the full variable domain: DAGVTQSPTHLIKTRGQQVTLRCSPKSGHDTVSWYQQALGQGPQFIFQYYEEEERQRGNFPDRFSGHQFPNYSSELNVNALLLGDSALYLCASSLPGHGYTFGSGTRLTVV.

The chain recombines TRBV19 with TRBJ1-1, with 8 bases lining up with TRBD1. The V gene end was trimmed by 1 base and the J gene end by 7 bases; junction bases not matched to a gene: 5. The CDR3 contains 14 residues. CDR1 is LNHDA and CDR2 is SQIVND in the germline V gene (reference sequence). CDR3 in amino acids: CASSIGARGLEAFF. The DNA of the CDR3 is TGTGCCAGTAGTATAGGCGCCAGGGGGCTTGAAGCTTTCTTT. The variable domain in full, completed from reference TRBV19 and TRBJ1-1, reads DGGITQSPKYLFRKEGQNVTLSCEQNLNHDAMYWYRQDPGQGLRLIYYSQIVNDFQKGDIAEGYSVSREKKESFPLTVTSAQKNPTAFYLCASSIGARGLEAFFGQGTRLTVV.

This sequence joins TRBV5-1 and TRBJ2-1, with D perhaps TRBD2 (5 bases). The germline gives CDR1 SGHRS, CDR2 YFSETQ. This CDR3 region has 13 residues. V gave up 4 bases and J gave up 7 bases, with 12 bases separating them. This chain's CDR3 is CASSPGWENEQFF. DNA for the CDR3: TGCGCCAGCAGCCCTGGATGGGAGAATGAGCAGTTCTTC.